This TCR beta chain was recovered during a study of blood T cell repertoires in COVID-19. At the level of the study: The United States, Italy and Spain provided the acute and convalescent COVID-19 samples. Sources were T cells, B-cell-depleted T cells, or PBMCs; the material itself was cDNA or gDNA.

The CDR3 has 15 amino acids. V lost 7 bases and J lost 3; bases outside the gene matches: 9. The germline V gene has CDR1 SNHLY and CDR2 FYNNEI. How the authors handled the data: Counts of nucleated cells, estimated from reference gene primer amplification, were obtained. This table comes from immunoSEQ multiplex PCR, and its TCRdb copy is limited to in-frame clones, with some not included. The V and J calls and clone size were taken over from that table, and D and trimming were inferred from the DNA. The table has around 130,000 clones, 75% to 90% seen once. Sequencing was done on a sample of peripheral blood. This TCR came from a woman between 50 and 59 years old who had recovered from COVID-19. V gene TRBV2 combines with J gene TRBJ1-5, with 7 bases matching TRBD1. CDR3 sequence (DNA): TGTGCCAGCAAGGGACAGACCGGAGTCAATCAGCCCCAGCATTTT. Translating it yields CASKGQTGVNQPQHF.